This is a list of T cell receptor beta chains from one sample in a study of blood T cell repertoires in COVID-19. Libraries were prepared by immunoSEQ multiplex PCR; TCRdb keeps only in-frame clonotypes and omits some of them. The table includes fewer than 300,000 clones, 85% to 90% detected once. Sequenced sample: peripheral blood. These receptor sequences come from a woman between 45 and 60 years old with COVID-19, enrolled during active disease. Both conserved end residues are part of each CDR3. Each record gives: V gene, D gene, J gene, clone size, CDR3 DNA, CDR3 protein. The D gene is left open where the match is weak. A row's size may be missing; if present it is once, few, many or a size class.

v_call: TRBV27; d_call: TRBD2; j_call: TRBJ2-3; clone_size: -; cdr3_nt: TGTGCCAGCAGTTCTACTCCGGGACTAGCGGGACTCCTTTCTAGCACAGATACGCAGTATTTT; cdr3_aa: CASSSTPGLAGLLSSTDTQYF
v_call: TRBV19; d_call: -; j_call: TRBJ2-7; clone_size: -; cdr3_nt: TGTGCCGCCGGAGGATACGAGCAGTACTTC; cdr3_aa: CAAGGYEQYF
v_call: TRBV5-4; d_call: TRBD1; j_call: TRBJ2-5; clone_size: -; cdr3_nt: TGTGCCAGCAGCCCATCACAGGGGGCGAGAGAGACCCAGTACTTC; cdr3_aa: CASSPSQGARETQYF
v_call: TRBV2; d_call: TRBD2; j_call: TRBJ2-7; clone_size: -; cdr3_nt: TGTGCCAGCAGAAAAGGGACTAGCGGGAGGGCCCCCTACGAGCAGTACTTC; cdr3_aa: CASRKGTSGRAPYEQYF
v_call: TRBV19; d_call: -; j_call: TRBJ1-2; clone_size: -; cdr3_nt: TGTGCCAGTAGTATTTCGGTCAGGGGATATGGCTACACCTTC; cdr3_aa: CASSISVRGYGYTF
v_call: TRBV7-9; d_call: -; j_call: TRBJ2-3; clone_size: -; cdr3_nt: TGTGCCAGCACCAGGGGGGCTAGCGGAAACCCTAGCACAGATACGCAGTATTTT; cdr3_aa: CASTRGASGNPSTDTQYF
v_call: TRBV28; d_call: TRBD2; j_call: TRBJ2-7; clone_size: -; cdr3_nt: TGTGCCAGCAGCGTTAGCGGGAGGGCCCCCTACGAGCAGTACTTC; cdr3_aa: CASSVSGRAPYEQYF
v_call: TRBV19; d_call: -; j_call: TRBJ1-2; clone_size: -; cdr3_nt: TGTGCCAGTAGTACAACAACGAACTATGGCTACACCTTC; cdr3_aa: CASSTTTNYGYTF
v_call: TRBV7-9; d_call: -; j_call: TRBJ1-1; clone_size: -; cdr3_nt: TGTGCCAGCAGCTTAGTTTCGGGGGGGAACACTGAAGCTTTCTTT; cdr3_aa: CASSLVSGGNTEAFF
v_call: TRBV12-5; d_call: TRBD2; j_call: TRBJ2-7; clone_size: -; cdr3_nt: TGTGCTAGTGGGGCAGCGGGAGGGACCTACGAGCAGTACTTC; cdr3_aa: CASGAAGGTYEQYF
v_call: TRBV9; d_call: TRBD2; j_call: TRBJ2-7; clone_size: -; cdr3_nt: TGTGCCAGCAGCCCCAGGGAGGGCTACGAGCAGTACTTC; cdr3_aa: CASSPREGYEQYF
v_call: TRBV19; d_call: TRBD2; j_call: TRBJ2-4; clone_size: -; cdr3_nt: TGTGCCAGTAGTATAGTCGCTAGCGGGAGCTTTCTAGCCAAAAACATTCAGTACTTC; cdr3_aa: CASSIVASGSFLAKNIQYF
v_call: TRBV2; d_call: -; j_call: TRBJ1-4; clone_size: -; cdr3_nt: TGTGCCAGCCATTTTAATGAAAAACTGTTTTTT; cdr3_aa: CASHFNEKLFF
v_call: TRBV5-3; d_call: -; j_call: TRBJ1-2; clone_size: -; cdr3_nt: TGTGCCAGAAGCATTAAGAAGACGGACAGAAAATCGACCGTGGGCTATGGCTACACCTTC; cdr3_aa: CARSIKKTDRKSTVGYGYTF
v_call: TRBV14; d_call: -; j_call: TRBJ1-3; clone_size: -; cdr3_nt: TGTGCCAGCAGCCTACTTTTCGGACTCCAAATCGGAAACACCATATATTTT; cdr3_aa: CASSLLFGLQIGNTIYF
v_call: TRBV7-9; d_call: -; j_call: TRBJ2-2; clone_size: -; cdr3_nt: TGTGCCAGCAGACCCGGGACAATGAACACCGGGGAGCTGTTTTTT; cdr3_aa: CASRPGTMNTGELFF
v_call: TRBV7-9; d_call: -; j_call: TRBJ2-7; clone_size: -; cdr3_nt: TGTGCCAGCAGCTACCCGATAGCGGCCGGCCGGGGGTACGAGCAGTACTTC; cdr3_aa: CASSYPIAAGRGYEQYF
v_call: TRBV5-1; d_call: TRBD1; j_call: TRBJ1-1; clone_size: once; cdr3_nt: TGCGCCAGCAGCAGACAGGGGGCAACTGAAGCTTTCTTT; cdr3_aa: CASSRQGATEAFF
v_call: TRBV2; d_call: -; j_call: TRBJ2-1; clone_size: -; cdr3_nt: TGTGCCAGCAGTGATGTCTTCGGGTATGAGCAGTTCTTC; cdr3_aa: CASSDVFGYEQFF
v_call: TRBV6-5; d_call: -; j_call: TRBJ2-2; clone_size: -; cdr3_nt: TGTGCCAGCAGTTACTTGGCGGGCACCGGGGAGCTGTTTTTT; cdr3_aa: CASSYLAGTGELFF
v_call: TRBV4-3; d_call: -; j_call: TRBJ2-2; clone_size: -; cdr3_nt: TGCGCCAGCAGCCCACAGCGGGTGGGGACCGGGGAGCTGTTTTTT; cdr3_aa: CASSPQRVGTGELFF
v_call: TRBV3-1/TRBV3-2; d_call: TRBD1; j_call: TRBJ2-5; clone_size: few; cdr3_nt: TGTGCCAGCAGCCAAGTCTTAAGGACAGGGGAGACCCAGTACTTC; cdr3_aa: CASSQVLRTGETQYF
v_call: TRBV7-9; d_call: TRBD2; j_call: TRBJ2-1; clone_size: -; cdr3_nt: TGTGCCAGCAGCTCTTCTAGCGGGTCAAATACATACAATGAGCAGTTCTTC; cdr3_aa: CASSSSSGSNTYNEQFF
v_call: TRBV7-2; d_call: -; j_call: TRBJ2-6; clone_size: -; cdr3_nt: TGTGCCAGCAGCCCACGCGAGTCTGGGGCCAACGTCCTGACTTTC; cdr3_aa: CASSPRESGANVLTF
v_call: TRBV9; d_call: -; j_call: TRBJ2-1; clone_size: -; cdr3_nt: TGTGCCAGCAGCCCCAGGGGGGCTTACAATGAGCAGTTCTTC; cdr3_aa: CASSPRGAYNEQFF
v_call: TRBV20-1; d_call: -; j_call: TRBJ1-2; clone_size: -; cdr3_nt: TGCAGTGCCCCGGACTTAAATGGCTACACCTTC; cdr3_aa: CSAPDLNGYTF
v_call: TRBV6-2/TRBV6-3; d_call: TRBD2; j_call: TRBJ2-3; clone_size: -; cdr3_nt: TGTGCCAGCAGTTACCGGGGACTAGCGGGAGGGGAAGATACGCAGTATTTT; cdr3_aa: CASSYRGLAGGEDTQYF
v_call: TRBV5-1; d_call: TRBD2; j_call: TRBJ2-2; clone_size: -; cdr3_nt: TGCGCCAGCAGCCCATGGGCGGGAGTCTCCGGGGAGCTGTTTTTT; cdr3_aa: CASSPWAGVSGELFF
v_call: TRBV9; d_call: -; j_call: TRBJ2-5; clone_size: -; cdr3_nt: TGTGCCAGCAGCGGGAGCGGCCAAGAGACCCAGTACTTC; cdr3_aa: CASSGSGQETQYF
v_call: TRBV5-1; d_call: -; j_call: TRBJ2-3; clone_size: -; cdr3_nt: TGCGCCAGCAGCTCCATACGAGGGACTCGCACAGATACGCAGTATTTT; cdr3_aa: CASSSIRGTRTDTQYF
v_call: TRBV19; d_call: TRBD1; j_call: TRBJ1-5; clone_size: -; cdr3_nt: TGTGCCAGTAGTCCCGGACAGGGGGCGTTTCAGCCCCAGCATTTT; cdr3_aa: CASSPGQGAFQPQHF
v_call: TRBV7-9; d_call: -; j_call: TRBJ1-2; clone_size: -; cdr3_nt: TGTGCCAGCAGCCCGCAATCGACAGTGGTGGGTGGCTACACCTTC; cdr3_aa: CASSPQSTVVGGYTF
v_call: TRBV5-1; d_call: -; j_call: TRBJ1-4; clone_size: -; cdr3_nt: TGCGCCAGCAGCTTCGCCCCCGGAGGGACTAATGAAAAACTGTTTTTT; cdr3_aa: CASSFAPGGTNEKLFF
v_call: TRBV5-4; d_call: TRBD1; j_call: TRBJ2-2; clone_size: few; cdr3_nt: TGTGCCAGCAGCCATCGACAGGGGGTTAACACCGGGGAGCTGTTTTTT; cdr3_aa: CASSHRQGVNTGELFF
v_call: TRBV27; d_call: TRBD1; j_call: TRBJ2-7; clone_size: -; cdr3_nt: TGTGCCAGCAGTGCCACCCGGGACAGGGGCTACGAGCAGTACTTC; cdr3_aa: CASSATRDRGYEQYF
v_call: TRBV7-9; d_call: -; j_call: TRBJ1-4; clone_size: -; cdr3_nt: TGTGCCAGCAGCCCAAGGGTAGGGGATGAAAAACTGTTTTTT; cdr3_aa: CASSPRVGDEKLFF
v_call: TRBV2; d_call: TRBD2; j_call: TRBJ2-2; clone_size: -; cdr3_nt: TGTGCCAGCAGTGGTAGGACTAGGAACACCGGGGAGCTGTTTTTT; cdr3_aa: CASSGRTRNTGELFF
v_call: TRBV5-1; d_call: -; j_call: TRBJ1-2; clone_size: -; cdr3_nt: TGCGCCAGCAGCGGGCTTGACTATGGCTACACCTTC; cdr3_aa: CASSGLDYGYTF
v_call: TRBV7-6; d_call: TRBD1; j_call: TRBJ1-3; clone_size: -; cdr3_nt: TGTGCCAGCAGCCCAATGGGACAGGGCCGGGGAAACACCATATATTTT; cdr3_aa: CASSPMGQGRGNTIYF
v_call: TRBV11-3; d_call: -; j_call: TRBJ2-7; clone_size: -; cdr3_nt: TGTGCCAGCAGCCCACTGGTGGGGGGCTACGAGCAGTACTTC; cdr3_aa: CASSPLVGGYEQYF
v_call: TRBV6-5; d_call: -; j_call: TRBJ1-2; clone_size: -; cdr3_nt: TGTGCCAGCAGTTCCCTCGTGGGAGGGACCTATGGCTACACCTTC; cdr3_aa: CASSSLVGGTYGYTF
v_call: TRBV7-2; d_call: -; j_call: TRBJ1-1; clone_size: -; cdr3_nt: TGTGCCAGCAGCTTAGATGGGGCCTACACTGAAGCTTTCTTT; cdr3_aa: CASSLDGAYTEAFF
v_call: TRBV7-2; d_call: TRBD2; j_call: TRBJ2-5; clone_size: -; cdr3_nt: TGTGCCAGCTTATTATTCGGGACTAGTGGTGAGACCCAGTACTTC; cdr3_aa: CASLLFGTSGETQYF
v_call: TRBV19; d_call: -; j_call: TRBJ1-2; clone_size: -; cdr3_nt: TGTGCCAGTATAGGGCAGGGATCCTATGGCTACACCTTC; cdr3_aa: CASIGQGSYGYTF
v_call: TRBV7-2; d_call: -; j_call: TRBJ1-4; clone_size: -; cdr3_nt: TGTGCCAGCAGGACCCAGGGAATTAATGAAAAACTGTTTTTT; cdr3_aa: CASRTQGINEKLFF
v_call: TRBV6-2/TRBV6-3; d_call: TRBD1; j_call: TRBJ1-1; clone_size: -; cdr3_nt: TGTGCCAGCAGTTCCCGGGACAGCCTGAACACTGAAGCTTTCTTT; cdr3_aa: CASSSRDSLNTEAFF
v_call: TRBV4-3; d_call: TRBD2; j_call: TRBJ2-3; clone_size: -; cdr3_nt: TGCGCCAGCAGCCTCCGTGGGCGGGAGGGCCGGGGAGATACGCAGTATTTT; cdr3_aa: CASSLRGREGRGDTQYF
v_call: TRBV27; d_call: TRBD2; j_call: TRBJ2-3; clone_size: -; cdr3_nt: TGTGCCAGCAGTTTATACGGAGCTAGCGGGAGATTCAGCGATACGCAGTATTTT; cdr3_aa: CASSLYGASGRFSDTQYF
v_call: TRBV4-1; d_call: TRBD1; j_call: TRBJ2-5; clone_size: -; cdr3_nt: TGCGCCAGCAGCCAAGGGTCAGGGGGCAGGGAGACCCAGTACTTC; cdr3_aa: CASSQGSGGRETQYF
v_call: TRBV4-2; d_call: -; j_call: TRBJ2-7; clone_size: once; cdr3_nt: TGTGCCAGCAGCCAAGGTAACGAGCAGTACTTC; cdr3_aa: CASSQGNEQYF
v_call: TRBV4-2; d_call: -; j_call: TRBJ1-5; clone_size: -; cdr3_nt: TGTGCCAGCAGCCAAGCGTTAACAGGGATTCAGCCCCAGCATTTT; cdr3_aa: CASSQALTGIQPQHF
v_call: TRBV6-5; d_call: -; j_call: TRBJ1-6; clone_size: -; cdr3_nt: TGTGCCAGCACCCGGACTATTAATTCACCCCTCCACTTT; cdr3_aa: CASTRTINSPLHF
v_call: TRBV9; d_call: TRBD1; j_call: TRBJ2-7; clone_size: -; cdr3_nt: TGTGCCAGCAGCCGGGGACAGGGGGGTCTCTACGAGCAGTACTTC; cdr3_aa: CASSRGQGGLYEQYF
v_call: TRBV2; d_call: TRBD2; j_call: TRBJ2-7; clone_size: -; cdr3_nt: TGTGCCAGCAGGCAGGGACTAGCGGGAGCGTTTGAGCAGTACTTC; cdr3_aa: CASRQGLAGAFEQYF
v_call: TRBV6-5; d_call: TRBD2; j_call: TRBJ2-7; clone_size: -; cdr3_nt: TGTGCCAGCACCTCAGTTGGCGGGGGGGTCGGCGAGCAGTACTTC; cdr3_aa: CASTSVGGGVGEQYF
v_call: TRBV12-5; d_call: TRBD2; j_call: TRBJ2-7; clone_size: -; cdr3_nt: TGTGCTAGTGGTACCCGACTAGCGATGACCTACGAGCAGTACTTC; cdr3_aa: CASGTRLAMTYEQYF
v_call: TRBV11-3; d_call: -; j_call: TRBJ2-5; clone_size: -; cdr3_nt: TGTGCCAGCAGCTTAGGGAGGGACGAAGAGACCCAGTACTTC; cdr3_aa: CASSLGRDEETQYF
v_call: TRBV2; d_call: TRBD1; j_call: TRBJ1-4; clone_size: -; cdr3_nt: TGTGCCAGCAGTGGGAGGACAGGGGGTCGTGAAAAACTGTTTTTT; cdr3_aa: CASSGRTGGREKLFF
v_call: TRBV30; d_call: -; j_call: TRBJ1-1; clone_size: -; cdr3_nt: TGTGCCTGGAGTGTACGGAGGGGAACTGAAGCTTTCTTT; cdr3_aa: CAWSVRRGTEAFF
v_call: TRBV5-1; d_call: TRBD1; j_call: TRBJ2-1; clone_size: -; cdr3_nt: TGCGCCAGCAGGGGACAGGGGGTAGTCTATGAGCAGTTCTTC; cdr3_aa: CASRGQGVVYEQFF